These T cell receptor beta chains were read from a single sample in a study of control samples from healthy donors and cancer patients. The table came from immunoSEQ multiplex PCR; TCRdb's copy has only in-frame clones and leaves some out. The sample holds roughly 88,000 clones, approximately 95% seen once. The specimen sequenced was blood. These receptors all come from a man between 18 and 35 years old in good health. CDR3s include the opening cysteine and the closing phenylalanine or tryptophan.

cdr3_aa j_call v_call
CASTPPLGARSDTEAFF TRBJ1-1 TRBV19
CASSLVSGTEAFF TRBJ1-1 TRBV7-9
CASSQLGTSGAPETDTQYF TRBJ2-3 TRBV4-1
CASRSPGLAANNEQFF TRBJ2-1 TRBV5-1
CASQEVLYRDRGDYSNQPQHF TRBJ1-5 TRBV2
CASSQEDRGGSPLHF TRBJ1-6 TRBV4-2
CASSATGGTEAFF TRBJ1-1 TRBV25-1
CASSLEAGGKTQYF TRBJ2-5 TRBV5-6
CASSQEERGHGLYGYTF TRBJ1-2 TRBV3-1/TRBV3-2
CASSYRTGRGQPQHF TRBJ1-5 TRBV6-2/TRBV6-3
CASSAGFGEYGYTF TRBJ1-2 TRBV5-1
CASSLLFAGPGARNEQFF TRBJ2-1 TRBV7-6
CASSLGTRDRTRAGEQYF TRBJ2-7 TRBV5-1
CASSPARPPGNTQYF TRBJ2-3 TRBV19
CASSLDSNNEQFF TRBJ2-1 TRBV5-1
CATSDSRLAGGGAETQYF TRBJ2-5 TRBV24-1
CASSLGTGEAQPQHF TRBJ1-5 TRBV7-9
CASSLGGTESYEQYF TRBJ2-7 TRBV11-3
CAWSVRGRANSPLHF TRBJ1-6 TRBV30
CSVERGPYGYTF TRBJ1-2 TRBV29-1
CASSLKKAELTDTQYF TRBJ2-3 TRBV7-9
CASSPPTGYDYGYTF TRBJ1-2 TRBV7-9
CASSRTENTEAFF TRBJ1-1 TRBV6-4
CASRDRQSPYNEQFF TRBJ2-1 TRBV27
CASSLSLLSNQPQHF TRBJ1-5 TRBV27